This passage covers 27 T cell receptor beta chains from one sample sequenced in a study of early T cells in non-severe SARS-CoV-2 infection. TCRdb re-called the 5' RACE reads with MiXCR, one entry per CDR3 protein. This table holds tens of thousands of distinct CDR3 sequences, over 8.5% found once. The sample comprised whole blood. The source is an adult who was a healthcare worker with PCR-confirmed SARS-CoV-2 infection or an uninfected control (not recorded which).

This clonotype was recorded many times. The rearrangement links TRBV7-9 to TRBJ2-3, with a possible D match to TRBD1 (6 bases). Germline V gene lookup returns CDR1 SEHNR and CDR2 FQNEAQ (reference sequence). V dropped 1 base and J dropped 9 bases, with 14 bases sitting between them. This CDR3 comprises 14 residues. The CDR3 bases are TGTGCCAGCAGCTTAGTGCAGGGGAAGAACACGCAGTATTTT. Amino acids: CASSLVQGKNTQYF.

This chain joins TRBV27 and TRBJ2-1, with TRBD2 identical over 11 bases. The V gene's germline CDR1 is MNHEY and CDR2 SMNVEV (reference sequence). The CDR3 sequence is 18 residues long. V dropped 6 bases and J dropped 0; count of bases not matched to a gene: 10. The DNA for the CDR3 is TGTGCCAGCAGCTCTGGGACTAGCGGTGTTAGCTCCTACAATGAGCAGTTCTTC. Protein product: CASSSGTSGVSSYNEQFF.

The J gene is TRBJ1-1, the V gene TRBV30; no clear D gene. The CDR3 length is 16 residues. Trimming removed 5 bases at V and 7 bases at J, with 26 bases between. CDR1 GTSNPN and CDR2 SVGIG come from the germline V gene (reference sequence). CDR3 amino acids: CAWGEVPYRQDVEAFF. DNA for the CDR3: TGTGCCTGGGGTGAGGTTCCTTACCGCCAGGACGTTGAAGCTTTCTTT.

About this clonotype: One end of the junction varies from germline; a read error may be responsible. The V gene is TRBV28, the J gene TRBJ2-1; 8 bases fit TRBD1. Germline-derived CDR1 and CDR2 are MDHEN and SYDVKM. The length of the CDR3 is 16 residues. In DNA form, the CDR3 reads TGTGCCAGCAGGTTATCAGGGGGCGCGGGGTACAATGAGCAGTTCTTC. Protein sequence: CASRLSGGAGYNEQFF.

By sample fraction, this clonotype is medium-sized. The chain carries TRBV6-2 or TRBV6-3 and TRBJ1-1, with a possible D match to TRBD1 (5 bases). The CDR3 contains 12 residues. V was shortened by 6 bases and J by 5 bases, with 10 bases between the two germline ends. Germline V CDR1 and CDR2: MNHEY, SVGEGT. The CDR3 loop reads CASRIGGTEAFF. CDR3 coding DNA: TGTGCCAGCAGAATTGGGGGAACTGAAGCTTTCTTT.

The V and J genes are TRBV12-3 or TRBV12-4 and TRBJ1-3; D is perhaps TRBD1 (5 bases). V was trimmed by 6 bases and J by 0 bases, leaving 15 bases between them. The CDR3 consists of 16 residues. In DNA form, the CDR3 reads TGTGCCAGCAGCCTTGGGAGGGGTCTCTCTGGAAACACCATATATTTT. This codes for CASSLGRGLSGNTIYF.

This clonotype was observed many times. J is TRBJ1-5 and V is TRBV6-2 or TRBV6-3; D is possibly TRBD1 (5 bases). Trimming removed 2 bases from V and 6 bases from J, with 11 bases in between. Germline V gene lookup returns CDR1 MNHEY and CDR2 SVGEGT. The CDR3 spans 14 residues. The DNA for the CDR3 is TGTGCCAGCAGTTACACGAGGGGAGCTCAGCCCCAGCATTTT. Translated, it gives CASSYTRGAQPQHF.

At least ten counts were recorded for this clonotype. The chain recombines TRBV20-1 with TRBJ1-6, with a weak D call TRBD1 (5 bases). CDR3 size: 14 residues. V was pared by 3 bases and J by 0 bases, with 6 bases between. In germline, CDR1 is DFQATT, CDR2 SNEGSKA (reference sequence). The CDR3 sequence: CSASDSSYNSPLHF. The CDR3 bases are TGCAGTGCTAGCGACAGCTCCTATAATTCACCCCTCCACTTT.

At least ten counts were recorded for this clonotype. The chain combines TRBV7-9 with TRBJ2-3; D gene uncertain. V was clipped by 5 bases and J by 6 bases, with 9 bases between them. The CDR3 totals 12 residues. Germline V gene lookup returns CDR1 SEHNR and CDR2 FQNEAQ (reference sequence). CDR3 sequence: CASSQTKDTQYF. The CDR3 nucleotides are TGTGCCAGCAGCCAAACTAAGGATACGCAGTATTTT.

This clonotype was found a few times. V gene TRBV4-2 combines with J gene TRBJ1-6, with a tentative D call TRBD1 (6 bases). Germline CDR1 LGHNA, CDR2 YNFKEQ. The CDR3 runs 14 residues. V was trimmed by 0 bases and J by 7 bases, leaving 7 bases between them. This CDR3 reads CASSQEGANSPLHF. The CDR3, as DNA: TGTGCCAGCAGCCAAGAGGGGGCAAATTCACCCCTCCACTTT.

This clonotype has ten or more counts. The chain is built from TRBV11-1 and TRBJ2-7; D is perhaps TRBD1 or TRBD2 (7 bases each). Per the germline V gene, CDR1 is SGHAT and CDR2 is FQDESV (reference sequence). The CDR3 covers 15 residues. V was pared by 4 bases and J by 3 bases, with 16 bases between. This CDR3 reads CASSSPGGGRYEQYF. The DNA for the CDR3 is TGTGCCAGCAGCTCTCCAGGGGGGGGCCGCTACGAGCAGTACTTC.

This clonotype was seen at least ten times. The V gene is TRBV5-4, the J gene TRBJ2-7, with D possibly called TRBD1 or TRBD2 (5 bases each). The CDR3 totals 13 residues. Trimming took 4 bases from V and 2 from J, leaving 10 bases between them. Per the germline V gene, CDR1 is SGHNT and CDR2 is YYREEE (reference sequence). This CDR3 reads CASSRDGPYEQYF. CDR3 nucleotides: TGTGCCAGCAGCCGGGACGGACCCTACGAGCAGTACTTC.

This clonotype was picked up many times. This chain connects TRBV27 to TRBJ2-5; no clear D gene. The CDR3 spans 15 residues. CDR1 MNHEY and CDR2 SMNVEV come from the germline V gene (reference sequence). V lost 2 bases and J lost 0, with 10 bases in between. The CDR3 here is CASSLAPTYQETQYF. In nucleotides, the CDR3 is TGTGCCAGCAGTTTAGCGCCCACGTACCAAGAGACCCAGTACTTC.

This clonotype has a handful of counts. CDR3 coding DNA: TGTGCCAGCAGCTTAGCTGGGGCTAACTATGGCTACACCTTC. Amino acids: CASSLAGANYGYTF. The rearrangement joins TRBV7-2 to TRBJ1-2; D not resolved. Germline V gives CDR1 SGHTA, CDR2 FQGNSA. Trimming pared 0 bases from V and 0 bases from J, leaving 5 bases between. There are 14 residues in the CDR3.

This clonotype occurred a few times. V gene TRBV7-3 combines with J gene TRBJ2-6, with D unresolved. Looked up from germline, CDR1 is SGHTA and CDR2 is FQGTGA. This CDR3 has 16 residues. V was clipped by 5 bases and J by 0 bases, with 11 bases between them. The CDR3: CASSPSSNSGANVLTF. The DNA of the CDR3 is TGTGCCAGCAGCCCCAGTAGCAACTCTGGGGCCAACGTCCTGACTTTC. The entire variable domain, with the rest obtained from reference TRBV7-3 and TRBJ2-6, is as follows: GAGVSQTPSNKVTEKGKYVELRCDPISGHTALYWYRQSLGQGPEFLIYFQGTGAADDSGLPNDRFFAVRPEGSVSTLKIQRTERGDSAVYLCASSPSSNSGANVLTFGAGSRLTVL.

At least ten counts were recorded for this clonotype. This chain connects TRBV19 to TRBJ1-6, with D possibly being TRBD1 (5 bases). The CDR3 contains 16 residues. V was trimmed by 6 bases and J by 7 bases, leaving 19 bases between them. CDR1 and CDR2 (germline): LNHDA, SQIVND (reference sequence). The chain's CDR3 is CASSYEWQGLNSPLHF. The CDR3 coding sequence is TGTGCCAGTAGCTACGAATGGCAGGGACTGAATTCACCCCTCCACTTT.

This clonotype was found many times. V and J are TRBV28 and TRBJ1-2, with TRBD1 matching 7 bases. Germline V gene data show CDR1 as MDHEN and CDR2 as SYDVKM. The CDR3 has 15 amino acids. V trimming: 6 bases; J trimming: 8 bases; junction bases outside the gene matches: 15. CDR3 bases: TGTGCCAGCAGGTTTTCCCCGGGACAGTTGAGCGGCTACACCTTC. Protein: CASRFSPGQLSGYTF.

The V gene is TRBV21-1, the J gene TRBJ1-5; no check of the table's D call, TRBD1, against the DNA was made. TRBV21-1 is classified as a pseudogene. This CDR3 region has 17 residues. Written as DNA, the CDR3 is TGTGCCAGCATCGAGGGGATCAGGGATCTACGCAATCAGCCCCAGCATTTT. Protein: CASIEGIRDLRNQPQHF.

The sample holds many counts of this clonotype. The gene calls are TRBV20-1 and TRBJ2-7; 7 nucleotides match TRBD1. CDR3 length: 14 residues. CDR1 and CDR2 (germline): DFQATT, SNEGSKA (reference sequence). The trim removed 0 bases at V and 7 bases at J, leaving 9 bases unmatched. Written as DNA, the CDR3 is TGCAGTGCTAGAGAATCTGACAGGGTCGTGGAGCAGTACTTC. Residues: CSARESDRVVEQYF.

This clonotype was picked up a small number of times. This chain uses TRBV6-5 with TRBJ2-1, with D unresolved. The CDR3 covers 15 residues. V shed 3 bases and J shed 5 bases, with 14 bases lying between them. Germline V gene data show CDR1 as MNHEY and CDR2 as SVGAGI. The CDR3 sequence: CASSYSYSINNEQFF. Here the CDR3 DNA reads TGTGCCAGCAGTTATAGTTACTCTATAAACAATGAGCAGTTCTTC.

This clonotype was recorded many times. The CDR3 nucleotides are TGTGCCAGCTCTATCTACGGGGACTTCCCGGGGGCCAACGTCCTGACTTTC. Residues: CASSIYGDFPGANVLTF. This chain connects TRBV28 to TRBJ2-6, with D tentatively TRBD2 (6 bases). The CDR3 totals 17 residues. Germline V gives CDR1 MDHEN, CDR2 SYDVKM. V was pared by 8 bases and J by 4 bases, with 21 bases between.

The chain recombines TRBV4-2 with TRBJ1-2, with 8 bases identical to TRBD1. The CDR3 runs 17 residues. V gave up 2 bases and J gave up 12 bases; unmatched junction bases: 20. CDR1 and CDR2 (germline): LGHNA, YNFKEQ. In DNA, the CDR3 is TGTGCCAGCAGCCAAAGGGGAAGAAGTGGCAGGGGGCGGTTTCACACCTTC. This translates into CASSQRGRSGRGRFHTF.

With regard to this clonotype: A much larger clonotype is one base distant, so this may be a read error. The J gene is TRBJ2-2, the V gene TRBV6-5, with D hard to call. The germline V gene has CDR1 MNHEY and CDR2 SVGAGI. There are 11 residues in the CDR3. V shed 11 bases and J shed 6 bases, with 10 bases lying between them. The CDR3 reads CAGKWAGELFF. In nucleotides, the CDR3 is TGTGCCGGCAAATGGGCCGGGGAGCTGTTTTTT.

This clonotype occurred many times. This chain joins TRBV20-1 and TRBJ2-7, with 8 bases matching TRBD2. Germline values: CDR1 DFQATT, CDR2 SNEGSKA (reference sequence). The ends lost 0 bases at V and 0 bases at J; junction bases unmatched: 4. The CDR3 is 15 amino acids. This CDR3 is CSARDIAGSSYEQYF. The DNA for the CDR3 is TGCAGTGCTAGAGATATAGCGGGGAGCTCCTACGAGCAGTACTTC.

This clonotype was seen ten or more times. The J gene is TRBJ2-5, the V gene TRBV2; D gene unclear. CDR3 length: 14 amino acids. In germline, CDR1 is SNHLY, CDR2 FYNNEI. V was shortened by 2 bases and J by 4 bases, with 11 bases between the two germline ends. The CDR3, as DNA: TGTGCCAGCAGTGAAAGGAGCCCGCCAGAGACCCAGTACTTC. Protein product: CASSERSPPETQYF.

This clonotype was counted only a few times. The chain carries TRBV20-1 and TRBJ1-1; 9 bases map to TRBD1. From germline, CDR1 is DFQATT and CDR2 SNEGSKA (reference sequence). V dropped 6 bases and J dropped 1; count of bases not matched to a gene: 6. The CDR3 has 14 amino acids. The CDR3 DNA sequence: TGCAGTGCCCCTCGGACAGGGGAGAACACTGAAGCTTTCTTT. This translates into CSAPRTGENTEAFF.

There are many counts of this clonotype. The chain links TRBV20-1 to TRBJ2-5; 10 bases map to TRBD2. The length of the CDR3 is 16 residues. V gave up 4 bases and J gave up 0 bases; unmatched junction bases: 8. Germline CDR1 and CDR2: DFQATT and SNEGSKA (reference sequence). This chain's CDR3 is CSATQLAGPNQETQYF. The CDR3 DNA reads TGCAGTGCTACCCAACTAGCGGGGCCAAACCAAGAGACCCAGTACTTC.